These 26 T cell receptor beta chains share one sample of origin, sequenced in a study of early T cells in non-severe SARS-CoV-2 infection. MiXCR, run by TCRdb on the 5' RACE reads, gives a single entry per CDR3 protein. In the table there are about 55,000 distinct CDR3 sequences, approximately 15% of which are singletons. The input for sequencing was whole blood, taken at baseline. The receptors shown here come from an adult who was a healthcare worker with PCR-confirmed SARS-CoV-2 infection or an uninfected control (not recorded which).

This CDR3 reads CSAREVYPLAGNTIYF. CDR3 DNA sequence: TGCAGTGCTAGAGAGGTTTACCCTCTGGCCGGAAACACCATATATTTT. The chain recombines TRBV20-1 with TRBJ1-3; D is undetermined. Germline CDR1 reads DFQATT; CDR2 reads SNEGSKA (reference sequence). This CDR3 contains 16 residues. The germline V and J ends were trimmed by 0 bases and 4 bases, with 16 bases remaining between them.

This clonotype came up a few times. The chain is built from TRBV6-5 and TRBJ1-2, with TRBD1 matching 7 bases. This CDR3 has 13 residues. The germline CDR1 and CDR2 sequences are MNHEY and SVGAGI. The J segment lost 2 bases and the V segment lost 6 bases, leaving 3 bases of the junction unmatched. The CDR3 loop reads CASSPGQNYGYTF. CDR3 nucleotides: TGTGCCAGCAGCCCGGGACAGAACTATGGCTACACCTTC.

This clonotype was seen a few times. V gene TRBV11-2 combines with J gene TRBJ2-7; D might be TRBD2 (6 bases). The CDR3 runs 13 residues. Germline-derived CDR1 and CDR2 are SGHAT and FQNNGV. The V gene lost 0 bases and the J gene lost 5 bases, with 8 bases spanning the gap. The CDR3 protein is CASSLDRGDEQYF. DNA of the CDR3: TGTGCCAGCAGCTTAGATCGCGGGGACGAGCAGTACTTC.

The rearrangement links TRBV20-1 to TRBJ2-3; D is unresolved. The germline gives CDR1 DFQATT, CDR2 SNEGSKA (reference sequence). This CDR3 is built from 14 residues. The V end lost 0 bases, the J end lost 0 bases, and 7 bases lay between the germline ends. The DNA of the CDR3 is TGCAGTGCTAGAGATAGTGGAAGCACAGATACGCAGTATTTT. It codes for CSARDSGSTDTQYF.

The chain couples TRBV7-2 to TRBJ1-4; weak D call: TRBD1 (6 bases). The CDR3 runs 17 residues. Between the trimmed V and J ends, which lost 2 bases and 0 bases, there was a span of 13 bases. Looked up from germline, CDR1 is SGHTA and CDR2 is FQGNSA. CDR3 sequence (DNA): TGTGCCAGCAGCTTACACCGCGACAGGCCAACTAATGAAAAACTGTTTTTT. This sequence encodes CASSLHRDRPTNEKLFF.

The CDR3 nucleotides read TGTGCCACCAGCCCCAGGGGAGCAAGCGACGAGCAGTACTTC. Protein product: CATSPRGASDEQYF. The chain links TRBV24-1 to TRBJ2-7, with D perhaps TRBD1 (6 bases). V lost 7 bases, J lost 5 bases, and 17 bases lay in between. The CDR3 has 14 amino acids. Germline CDR1 and CDR2: KGHDR and SFDVKD.

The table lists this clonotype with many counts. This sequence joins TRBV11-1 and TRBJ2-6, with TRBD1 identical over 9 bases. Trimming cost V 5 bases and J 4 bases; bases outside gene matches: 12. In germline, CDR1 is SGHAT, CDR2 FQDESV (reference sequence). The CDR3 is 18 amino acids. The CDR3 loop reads CASSAAGTGMVGANVLTF. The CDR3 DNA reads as TGTGCCAGCAGCGCCGCCGGGACAGGGATGGTCGGGGCCAACGTCCTGACTTTC.

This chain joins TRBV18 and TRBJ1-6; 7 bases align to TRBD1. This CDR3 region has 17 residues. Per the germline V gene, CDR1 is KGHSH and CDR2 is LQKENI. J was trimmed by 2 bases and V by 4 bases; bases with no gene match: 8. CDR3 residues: CASSLMDRRAYNSPLHF. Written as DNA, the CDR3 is TGTGCCAGCTCACTAATGGACAGGCGCGCCTATAATTCACCCCTCCACTTT.

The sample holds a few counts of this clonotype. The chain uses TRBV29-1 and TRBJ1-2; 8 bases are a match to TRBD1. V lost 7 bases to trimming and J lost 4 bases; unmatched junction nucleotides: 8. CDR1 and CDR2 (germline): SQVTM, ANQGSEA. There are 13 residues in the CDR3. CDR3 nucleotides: TGCAGCGCTCTGGGACAGGTTACCTATGGCTACACCTTC. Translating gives CSALGQVTYGYTF.

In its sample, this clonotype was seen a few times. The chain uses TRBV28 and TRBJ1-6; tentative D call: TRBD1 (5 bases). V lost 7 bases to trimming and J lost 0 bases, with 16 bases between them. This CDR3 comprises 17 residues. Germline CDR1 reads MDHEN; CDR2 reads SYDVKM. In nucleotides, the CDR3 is TGTGCCAGCAACCCGAGGGGCGGGGGCTCCTATAATTCACCCCTCCACTTT. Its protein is CASNPRGGGSYNSPLHF.

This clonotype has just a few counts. The CDR3 DNA follows: TGCAGTGCGGACTCTACCGGGGAGCTGTTTTTT. Amino acid sequence: CSADSTGELFF. This chain connects TRBV20-1 to TRBJ2-2, with TRBD2 as a possible D gene (5 bases). The V end lost 6 bases, the J end lost 5 bases, and 7 bases lay between the germline ends. The CDR3 runs 11 residues. Germline-derived CDR1 and CDR2 are DFQATT and SNEGSKA (reference sequence).

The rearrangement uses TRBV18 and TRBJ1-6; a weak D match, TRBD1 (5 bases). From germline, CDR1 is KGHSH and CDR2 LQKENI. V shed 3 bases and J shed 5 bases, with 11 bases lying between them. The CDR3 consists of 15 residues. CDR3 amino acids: CASSPGTGDNSPLHF. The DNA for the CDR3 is TGTGCCAGCTCACCTGGGACCGGAGATAATTCACCCCTCCACTTT. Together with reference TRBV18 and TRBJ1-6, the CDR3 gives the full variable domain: NAGVMQNPRHLVRRRGQEARLRCSPMKGHSHVYWYRQLPEEGLKFMVYLQKENIIDESGMPKERFSAEFPKEGPSILRIQQVVRGDSAAYFCASSPGTGDNSPLHFGNGTRLTVT.

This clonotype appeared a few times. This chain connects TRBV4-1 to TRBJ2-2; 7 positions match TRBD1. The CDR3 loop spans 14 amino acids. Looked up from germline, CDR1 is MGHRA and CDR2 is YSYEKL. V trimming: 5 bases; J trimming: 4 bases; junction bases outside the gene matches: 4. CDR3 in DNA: TGCGCCAGCAGCGTGACAGGGTTCACCGGGGAGCTGTTTTTT. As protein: CASSVTGFTGELFF.

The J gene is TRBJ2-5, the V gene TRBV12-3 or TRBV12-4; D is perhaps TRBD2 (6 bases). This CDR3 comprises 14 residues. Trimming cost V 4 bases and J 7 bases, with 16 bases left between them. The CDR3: CASSSSALEGTQYF. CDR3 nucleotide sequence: TGTGCCAGCAGTTCATCGGCGCTGGAGGGGACCCAGTACTTC.

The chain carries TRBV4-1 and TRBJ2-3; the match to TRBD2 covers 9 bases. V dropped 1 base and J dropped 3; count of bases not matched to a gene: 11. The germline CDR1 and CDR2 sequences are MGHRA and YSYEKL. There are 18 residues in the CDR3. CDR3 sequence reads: CASSQVGATSGGTDTQYF. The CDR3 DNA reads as TGCGCCAGCAGCCAAGTTGGGGCGACTAGCGGTGGTACAGATACGCAGTATTTT.

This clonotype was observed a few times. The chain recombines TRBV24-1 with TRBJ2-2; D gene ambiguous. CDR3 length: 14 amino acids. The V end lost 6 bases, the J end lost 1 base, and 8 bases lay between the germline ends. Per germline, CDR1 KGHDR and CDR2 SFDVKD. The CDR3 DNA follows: TGTGCCACCAGTTTTGCCAGGAACACCGGGGAGCTGTTTTTT. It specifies CATSFARNTGELFF.

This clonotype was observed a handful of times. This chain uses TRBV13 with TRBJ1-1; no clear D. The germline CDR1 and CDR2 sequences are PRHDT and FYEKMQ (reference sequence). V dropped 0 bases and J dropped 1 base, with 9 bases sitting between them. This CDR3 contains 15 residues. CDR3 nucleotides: TGTGCCAGCAGCTTAGGCCTCCGGAAGAACACTGAAGCTTTCTTT. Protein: CASSLGLRKNTEAFF.

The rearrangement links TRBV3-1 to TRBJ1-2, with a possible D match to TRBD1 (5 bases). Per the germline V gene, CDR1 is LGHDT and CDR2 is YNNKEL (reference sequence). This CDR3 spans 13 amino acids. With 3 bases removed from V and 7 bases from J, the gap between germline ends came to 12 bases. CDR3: CASSHEGSFGYTF. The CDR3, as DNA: TGTGCCAGCAGCCATGAGGGGTCGTTTGGCTACACCTTC.

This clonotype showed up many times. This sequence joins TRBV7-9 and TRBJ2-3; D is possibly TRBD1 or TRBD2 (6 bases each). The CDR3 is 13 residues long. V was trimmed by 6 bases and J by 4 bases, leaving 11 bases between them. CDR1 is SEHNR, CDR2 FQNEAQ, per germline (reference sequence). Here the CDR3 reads CASSPRGPDTQYF. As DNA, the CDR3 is TGTGCCAGCAGTCCCCGGGGGCCAGATACGCAGTATTTT.

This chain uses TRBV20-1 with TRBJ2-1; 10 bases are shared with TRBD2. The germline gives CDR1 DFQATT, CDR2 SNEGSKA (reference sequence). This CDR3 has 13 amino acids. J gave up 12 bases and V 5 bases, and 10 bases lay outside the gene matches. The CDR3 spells CSARSGRAGGQFF. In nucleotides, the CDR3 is TGCAGTGCTCGCAGCGGGAGGGCCGGGGGGCAGTTCTTC.

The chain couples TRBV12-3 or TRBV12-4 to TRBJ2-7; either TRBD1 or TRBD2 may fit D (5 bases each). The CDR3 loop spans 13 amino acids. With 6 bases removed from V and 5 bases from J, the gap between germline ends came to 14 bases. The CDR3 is CASRVGPRHEQYF. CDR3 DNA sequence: TGTGCCAGCAGGGTGGGACCTCGTCACGAGCAGTACTTC.

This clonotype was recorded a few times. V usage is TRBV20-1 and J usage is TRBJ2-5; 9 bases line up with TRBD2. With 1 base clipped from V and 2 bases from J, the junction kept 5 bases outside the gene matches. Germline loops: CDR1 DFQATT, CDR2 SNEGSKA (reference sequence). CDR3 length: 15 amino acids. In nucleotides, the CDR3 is TGCAGTGCTAGAGTGTTTACTAGCGGGCAAGAGACCCAGTACTTC. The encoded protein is CSARVFTSGQETQYF.

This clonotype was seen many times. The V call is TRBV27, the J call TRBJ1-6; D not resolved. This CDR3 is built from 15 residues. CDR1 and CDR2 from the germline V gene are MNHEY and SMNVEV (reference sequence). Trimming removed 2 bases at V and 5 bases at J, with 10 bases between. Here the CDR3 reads CASSLGPANNSPLHF. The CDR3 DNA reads TGTGCCAGCAGTTTAGGGCCAGCTAATAATTCACCCCTCCACTTT.

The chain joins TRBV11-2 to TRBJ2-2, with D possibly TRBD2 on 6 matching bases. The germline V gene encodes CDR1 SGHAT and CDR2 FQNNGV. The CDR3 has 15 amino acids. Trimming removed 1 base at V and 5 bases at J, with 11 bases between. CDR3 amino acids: CASSLARGYTGELFF. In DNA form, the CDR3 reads TGTGCCAGCAGCTTAGCCCGGGGGTATACCGGGGAGCTGTTTTTT. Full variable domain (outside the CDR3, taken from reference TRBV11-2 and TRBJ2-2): EAGVAQSPRYKIIEKRQSVAFWCNPISGHATLYWYQQILGQGPKLLIQFQNNGVVDDSQLPKDRFSAERLKGVDSTLKIQPAKLEDSAVYLCASSLARGYTGELFFGEGSRLTVL.

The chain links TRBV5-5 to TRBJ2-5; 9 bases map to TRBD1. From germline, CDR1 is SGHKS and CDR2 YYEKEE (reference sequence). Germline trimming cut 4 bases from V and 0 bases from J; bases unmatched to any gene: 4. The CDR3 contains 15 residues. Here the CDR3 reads CASSLGQGYQETQYF. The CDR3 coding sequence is TGTGCCAGCAGCCTCGGACAGGGGTACCAAGAGACCCAGTACTTC.

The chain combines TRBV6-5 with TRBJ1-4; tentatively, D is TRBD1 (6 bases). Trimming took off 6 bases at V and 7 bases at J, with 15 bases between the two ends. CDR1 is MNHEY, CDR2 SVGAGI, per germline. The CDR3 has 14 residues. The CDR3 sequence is CASSRTVSGEKLFF. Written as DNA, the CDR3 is TGTGCCAGCAGCCGGACAGTTAGTGGTGAAAAACTGTTTTTT.